The clone carrying this TCR beta chain was observed many times. The data are from a study of tumor-infiltrating lymphocytes in primary liver carcinoma. At the level of the study: Donors had hepatocellular carcinoma or combined HCC and intrahepatic cholangiocarcinoma.

Co-extraction of RNA and DNA was performed on about 18-30 mg of unsorted bulk tissue. Sampling of every tumor involved five separate regions. These included the tumor centre. Germline V gene sequence: CDR1 MNHNS, CDR2 SASEGT. The CDR3 has 14 residues. Trimming shortened V by 8 bases and J by 5 bases, and 16 bases separated the two germline ends. Constant-region priming of about 500 ng total RNA yielded TCR beta cDNA. ARM-PCR was slightly modified, and three nested multiplex PCR rounds with it gave rise to the TCR beta libraries. Two initial PCR rounds of about 9 cycles each paired TRBV1-TRBV30 forward primers with a C-beta reverse primer. Using its own MiXCR run on the multiplex PCR reads, TCRdb lists one record per CDR3 protein. The table includes approximately 110,000 distinct CDR3 sequences, around 64% detected once.

The chain is built from TRBV6-1 and TRBJ1-5; D is perhaps TRBD1 (6 bases). The clonotype was recovered from a woman aged 55 to 70 with primary liver carcinoma and hepatitis B virus infection. The sample was liver tumor tissue from sampling region 3. This sample's subset: tumor region T3, left-lateral pole. CDR3 in DNA: TGTGCCAGCTCTCCGACAGGCGACTATCAGCCCCAGCATTTT. Its protein is CASSPTGDYQPQHF.